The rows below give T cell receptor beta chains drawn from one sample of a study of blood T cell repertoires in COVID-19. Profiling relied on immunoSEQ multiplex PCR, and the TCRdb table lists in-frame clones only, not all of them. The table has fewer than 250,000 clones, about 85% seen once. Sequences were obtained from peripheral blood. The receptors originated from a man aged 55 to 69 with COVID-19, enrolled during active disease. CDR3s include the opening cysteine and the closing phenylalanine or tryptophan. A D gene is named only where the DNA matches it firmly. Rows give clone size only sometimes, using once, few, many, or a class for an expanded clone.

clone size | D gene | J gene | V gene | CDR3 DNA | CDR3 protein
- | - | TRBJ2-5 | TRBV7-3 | TGTGCCAGCAGCTTAATAGTTTGGGCCCAGAAAGAGACCCAGTACTTC | CASSLIVWAQKETQYF
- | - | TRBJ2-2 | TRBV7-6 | TGTGCCAGCAGACGATGGGCCACTGATCCCGGGGAGCTGTTTTTT | CASRRWATDPGELFF
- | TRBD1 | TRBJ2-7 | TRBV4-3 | TGCGCCAGCAGCCAAGTACAGGGGGCGGGGTACGAGCAGTACTTC | CASSQVQGAGYEQYF
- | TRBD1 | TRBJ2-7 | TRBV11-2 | TGTGCCAGCAGCGCCCGGGACAGGGGATCCCTCGAGCAGTACTTC | CASSARDRGSLEQYF
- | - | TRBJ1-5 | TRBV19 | TGTGCCAGTAGTATAACCCGGGATCAGCCCCAGCATTTT | CASSITRDQPQHF
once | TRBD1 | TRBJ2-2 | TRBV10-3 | TGTGCCACTACAGGGGACCCATGGGGAACCGGGGAGCTGTTTTTT | CATTGDPWGTGELFF
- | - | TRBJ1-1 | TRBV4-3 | TGCGCCAGCAGCCAAGAGGGGCTGCGCACTGAAGCTTTCTTT | CASSQEGLRTEAFF
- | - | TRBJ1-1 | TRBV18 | TGTGCCAGCTCACCATTCCAGGGCATTGAAGCTTTCTTT | CASSPFQGIEAFF
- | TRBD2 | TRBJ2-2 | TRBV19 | TGTGCCAGTAGTATCGGGGGGAAGGAGCTGTTTTTT | CASSIGGKELFF
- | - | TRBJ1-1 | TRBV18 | TGTGCCACCCTACAGGGTGGGGACACTGAAGCTTTCTTT | CATLQGGDTEAFF
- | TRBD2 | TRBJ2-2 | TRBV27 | TGTGCCAGCAGTACTAGCGGTGGCGGGGAGCTGTTTTTT | CASSTSGGGELFF
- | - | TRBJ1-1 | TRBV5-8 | TGTGCCAGCAGTTCCCGGACAGCACTCAACACTGAAGCTTTCTTT | CASSSRTALNTEAFF
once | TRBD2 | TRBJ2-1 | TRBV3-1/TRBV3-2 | TGTGCCAGCAGCCGACGTAGAGTAGCGGGAGCGAATGAGCAGTTCTTC | CASSRRRVAGANEQFF
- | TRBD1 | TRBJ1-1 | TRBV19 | TGTGCCAGTAGCCGACAGGGAGTCACTGAAGCTTTCTTT | CASSRQGVTEAFF
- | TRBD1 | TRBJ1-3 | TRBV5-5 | TGTGCCAGCAGCGTGAACACAGGGGGGTCAGGAAACACCATATATTTT | CASSVNTGGSGNTIYF
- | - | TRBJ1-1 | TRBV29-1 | TGCAGCGTCGGGTCCCAGAACACTGAAGCTTTCTTT | CSVGSQNTEAFF
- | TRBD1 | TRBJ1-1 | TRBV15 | TGTGCCACCAGCAGAGATCGGGACAGGGAGAAACAATTT | CATSRDRDREKQF
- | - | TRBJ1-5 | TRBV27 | TGTGCCAGCAGTTTTCGGTTACGGCAGCCCCAGCATTTT | CASSFRLRQPQHF
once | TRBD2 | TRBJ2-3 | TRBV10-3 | TGTGCCATCAGTGCGACTAGCGGGAGGGCCGTAGATACGCAGTATTTT | CAISATSGRAVDTQYF